The rows below give T cell receptor beta chains drawn from one sample of a study of shared clonotypes between healthy human individuals. Produced via immunoSEQ multiplex PCR; TCRdb's table is partial and in-frame only. The repertoire holds hundreds of thousands of clones, with about 95% as singletons. The sample taken for sequencing was naive CD8+ T cells sorted from blood. All receptors derive from a woman in her twenties or thirties in good health. Both conserved end residues are part of each CDR3. Each record gives: V gene, J gene, clone size, D gene, CDR3 DNA, CDR3 protein. The D gene is left open where the match is weak. Where a row states a size, it is once, few, many or the class of an expanded clone; other rows omit it.

TRBV27	TRBJ2-1	NA	NA	TGTGCCAGCAGCCATGGTCATGAGCAGTTCTTC	CASSHGHEQFF
TRBV30	TRBJ2-2	NA	NA	TGTGCCTCAGCCGGGGCCGGGGAGCTGTTTTTT	CASAGAGELFF
TRBV29-1	TRBJ1-1	NA	TRBD1	TGCAGCGGGGGACAGGGGGCTGAAGCTTTCTTT	CSGGQGAEAFF
TRBV28	TRBJ2-5	NA	TRBD1	TGTGCCAGCAGTTCCCCCCCTCTTTCTAAGACAGGGGCCAAGGGACAAGAGACCCAGTACTTC	CASSSPPLSKTGAKGQETQYF
TRBV6-5	TRBJ2-7	NA	TRBD1	TGTGCCAGCAGTTCGGGACAGGACCCCTACGAGCAGTACTTC	CASSSGQDPYEQYF
TRBV27	TRBJ2-5	NA	NA	TGTGCCAGCAGCTCGGGACCCGGCTCGGAGACCCAGTACTTC	CASSSGPGSETQYF
TRBV4-1	TRBJ1-1	NA	NA	TGCGCCAGCAGCCAAGAGGAACATTTGAACACTGAAGCTTTCTTT	CASSQEEHLNTEAFF
TRBV4-1	TRBJ2-3	NA	NA	TGCGCCAGCAGCCCGGGACTCATAAGCACAGATACGCAGTATTTT	CASSPGLISTDTQYF
TRBV5-4	TRBJ2-7	once	NA	TGTGCCAGCAGCTTTGGAGTTGGGTACGAGCAGTACTTC	CASSFGVGYEQYF
TRBV13	TRBJ1-3	NA	TRBD1	TGTGCCAGCAGCACTGTGGGACAGGGGTGGTCTGGAAACACCATATATTTT	CASSTVGQGWSGNTIYF
TRBV10-2	TRBJ1-3	NA	NA	TGCGCCAGCAGTGCCGACGGGGAACTAAACACCATATATTTT	CASSADGELNTIYF
TRBV6-1	TRBJ2-7	NA	NA	TGTGCCACCGTCCCCGGCGTGTACGAGCAGTACTTC	CATVPGVYEQYF
TRBV16	TRBJ2-7	NA	TRBD2	TGTGCCAGCAGCCATGGTAGCGGGACGCACGAGCAGTACTTC	CASSHGSGTHEQYF
TRBV5-6	TRBJ2-3	once	TRBD2	TGTGCCAGCAGCTTGGCCAGTTGGACTAGCGGTATCACAGATACGCAGTATTTT	CASSLASWTSGITDTQYF
TRBV28	TRBJ2-7	NA	NA	TGTGCCAGCAGTTTTCCGACAGGAACGGAGCAGTACTTC	CASSFPTGTEQYF
TRBV27	TRBJ2-6	NA	NA	TGTGCCAGCAGTATTGACATGTCTGGGGCCAACGTCCTGACTTTC	CASSIDMSGANVLTF
TRBV13	TRBJ2-7	NA	NA	TGTGCCAGCAGCTTAGAGGGAGGTCGGTACGAGCAGTACTTC	CASSLEGGRYEQYF
TRBV7-9	TRBJ2-2	NA	NA	TGTGCCAGCAGCCCCTCTGGGGAGCTGTTTTTT	CASSPSGELFF
TRBV28	TRBJ2-5	NA	TRBD2	TGTGCCAGCAGTTTCTTCGGACTAGCTGGGGAGACCCAGTACTTC	CASSFFGLAGETQYF
TRBV15	TRBJ2-7	NA	TRBD2	TGTGCCACCAGCCCTGGGCTCGGACTAGCGGGTTTCTTCTACGAGCAGTACTTC	CATSPGLGLAGFFYEQYF
TRBV29-1	TRBJ2-7	few	NA	TGCAGCGTTGCTGGGTCCTACGAGCAGTACTTC	CSVAGSYEQYF
TRBV28	TRBJ2-7	NA	TRBD2	TGTGCCAGCAGTTTCGGGGGGGCCCTCTACGAGCAGTACTTC	CASSFGGALYEQYF
TRBV15	TRBJ2-1	NA	TRBD2	TGTGCCACCAGCGGTACCCTACCGGGACTAATAAATGAGCAGTTCTTC	CATSGTLPGLINEQFF
TRBV27	TRBJ2-1	NA	NA	TGTGCCAGCAGTTTAATGTGGGAGCAGTTCTTC	CASSLMWEQFF
TRBV2	TRBJ2-1	NA	NA	TGTGCCAGCCTTAGCTCCTACAATGAGCAGTTCTTC	CASLSSYNEQFF
TRBV9	TRBJ2-7	NA	NA	TGTGCCAGCAGCGTAGCTCTGGGCGGCTACGAGCAGTACTTC	CASSVALGGYEQYF
TRBV27	TRBJ2-1	NA	NA	TGTGCCAGCAGCCAAGACAGGAGCTCCTACAATGAGCAGTTCTTC	CASSQDRSSYNEQFF
TRBV13	TRBJ2-1	NA	TRBD2	TGTGCCAGCAGCCGTGGACTAGCGGGAGGCGAGCAGTTCTTC	CASSRGLAGGEQFF
TRBV7-6	TRBJ2-7	once	TRBD2	TGTGCCAGCAGCTTAGTGGCGGGAGGGGCCCTGCCGGGCGAGCAGTACTTC	CASSLVAGGALPGEQYF
TRBV27	TRBJ2-7	NA	TRBD1	TGTGCCAGCAGTTTTGGGACAGGGGGCACACCTCACTTC	CASSFGTGGTPHF
TRBV6-6	TRBJ2-3	NA	TRBD2	TGTGCCAGCAGTTACGGGACTAGGCTCGCAGATACGCAGTATTTT	CASSYGTRLADTQYF
TRBV5-4	TRBJ1-1	NA	NA	TGTGCCAGCAGCCAACAGGGAGATGTTTTAGGAGCTTTCTTT	CASSQQGDVLGAFF
TRBV5-1	TRBJ1-2	NA	NA	TGCGCCAGCAGCCCCGACAGAATCGGCTATGGCTACACCTTC	CASSPDRIGYGYTF
TRBV27	TRBJ2-5	NA	NA	TGTGCCAGCAGTTTATGGGCTAGCCAAGAGACCCAGTACTTC	CASSLWASQETQYF
TRBV28	TRBJ2-3	NA	NA	TGTGCCAGCAGTTTCAAGTCGGGCTCACTAAGCACAGATACGCAGTATTTT	CASSFKSGSLSTDTQYF
TRBV27	TRBJ2-1	NA	NA	TGTGCCAGCAGTCCCGGATACAATGAGCAGTTCTTC	CASSPGYNEQFF
TRBV9	TRBJ2-2	NA	NA	TGTGCCAGCAGGCTCGGAGAGATCGGGGAGCTGTTTTTT	CASRLGEIGELFF
TRBV5-4	TRBJ1-2	NA	NA	TGTGCCACGGGCGCCCCCGGGGAGAGGTATGGCTACACCTTC	CATGAPGERYGYTF
TRBV7-9	TRBJ2-7	NA	NA	TGTGCCAGCAGCCCCTCCGCAAGGGGGGTTGGGGAGCAGTACTTC	CASSPSARGVGEQYF
TRBV25-1	TRBJ2-2	NA	NA	TGTGCCAGCAGCCTTGGAGACGGGGAGCTGTTTTTT	CASSLGDGELFF
TRBV19	TRBJ2-7	NA	TRBD2	TGTGCCAGTAGTATAGCACTAGCGCCTACCTACGAGCAGTACTTC	CASSIALAPTYEQYF
TRBV4-2	TRBJ2-1	NA	NA	TGTGCCAGCAGCCAAGATTGGCTAGCAGTCGATGAGCAGTTCTTC	CASSQDWLAVDEQFF
TRBV6-5	TRBJ2-1	NA	NA	TGTGCCAGCAGTTATCCCGGGACCTATGAGCAGTTCTTC	CASSYPGTYEQFF
TRBV6-1	TRBJ2-7	NA	NA	TGTGCCAGCAGGGAAACTGGGAAACCCTACGCCGAGCAGTACTTC	CASRETGKPYAEQYF
TRBV13	TRBJ1-1	NA	NA	TGTGCCAGCAGTCCCTCGATAGCGGACAGCATAGGCGCTTTCTTT	CASSPSIADSIGAFF
TRBV6-6	TRBJ1-5	NA	TRBD1	TGTGCCAGCAGACCGGGACAGAATCAGCCCCAGCATTTT	CASRPGQNQPQHF
TRBV27	TRBJ2-7	NA	NA	TGTGCCAGCAGTTTCGGGACCCAACCTCGGGACGAGCAGTACTTC	CASSFGTQPRDEQYF
TRBV14	TRBJ2-7	NA	NA	TGTGCCAGCAGCCCGAGGGACTCCTTATTAACCAAGCAGTACTTC	CASSPRDSLLTKQYF
TRBV11-2	TRBJ2-3	once	TRBD2	TGTGCCAGCAGCTTAACACTAGCGAGAAGCACAGATACGCAGTATTTT	CASSLTLARSTDTQYF
TRBV9	TRBJ2-7	once	NA	TGTGCCAGCAGCCATACGGACAGTAGCTCCTACGAGCAGTACTTC	CASSHTDSSSYEQYF
TRBV19	TRBJ2-1	NA	TRBD2	TGTGCCAGTCATAGCGGGAGAGGCGAGCAGTTCTTC	CASHSGRGEQFF
TRBV28	TRBJ2-2	once	TRBD1	TGTGCCAGCAGACAGGGGGAGGGGGAGCTGTTTTTT	CASRQGEGELFF
TRBV10-3	TRBJ1-1	NA	NA	TGTGCCATCAGTGAGTGGGCAGATCGAGTGGCTTTCTTT	CAISEWADRVAFF
TRBV28	TRBJ1-1	NA	NA	TGTGCCAGCAGTTTCCCCCAGGTAAACACTGAAGCTTTCTTT	CASSFPQVNTEAFF